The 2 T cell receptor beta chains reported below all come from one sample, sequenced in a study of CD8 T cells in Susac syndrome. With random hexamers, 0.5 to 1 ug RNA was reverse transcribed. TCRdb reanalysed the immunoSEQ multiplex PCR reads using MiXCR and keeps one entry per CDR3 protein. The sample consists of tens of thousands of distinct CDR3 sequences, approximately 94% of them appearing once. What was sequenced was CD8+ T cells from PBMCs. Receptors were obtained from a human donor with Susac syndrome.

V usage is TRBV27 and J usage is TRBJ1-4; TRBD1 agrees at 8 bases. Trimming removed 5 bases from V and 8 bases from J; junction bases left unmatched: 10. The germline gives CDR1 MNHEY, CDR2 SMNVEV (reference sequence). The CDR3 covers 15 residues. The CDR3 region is CASSPGQVVREKLFF. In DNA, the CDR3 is TGTGCCAGCAGTCCGGGACAGGTTGTTAGGGAAAAACTGTTTTTT.

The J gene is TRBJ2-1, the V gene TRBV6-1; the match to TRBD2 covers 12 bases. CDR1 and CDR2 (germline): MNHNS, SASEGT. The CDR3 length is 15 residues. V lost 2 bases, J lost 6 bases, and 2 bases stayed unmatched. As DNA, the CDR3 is TGTGCCAGCAGTGAACTAGCGGGGGGGCCCAATGAGCAGTTCTTC. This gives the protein CASSELAGGPNEQFF.